This T cell receptor beta chain was documented in a study of blood T cell repertoires in COVID-19 (dated by TCRdb to between 2020 and 2021). For the study in its entirety: Samples covering the acute and convalescent phases of COVID-19 were provided by collaborators in the United States, Italy and Spain. Sample metadata almost always included a de-identified subject ID, COVID-19 status, age in years and sex. Samples were obtained from the ongoing ImmuneRACE study (first 160 participants) and from 950 to 1,500 subjects provided by 6 global collaborators. The prospective study material was composed of cDNA or gDNA derived from T cells, B-cell-depleted T cells, or PBMCs. The repertoires were released in a freely available public database intended as a resource for research on the immune response to SARS-CoV-2. Subjects who had been exposed to COVID-19, were actively infected with it, or had recovered from it provided the deeply sampled blood TCRbeta repertoires that made up the dataset. Where available, HLA class I and class II types were taken from metadata supplied by the sample provider and were not determined by assay-based typing.

What the research found in general, with its limitations: How much clinical and demographic metadata was included differed by source and by participant, and the metadata was provided uncurated.

At one collaborating source in Seattle, patients were enrolled during active infection and were followed longitudinally through the course of disease. The collaborating institutions used their own protocols to collect whole blood in K2EDTA tubes. For TCRbeta analysis, collaborators shipped samples as frozen whole blood, isolated PBMCs, or DNA extracted from either of those sample types. On this clone: Its antigen target is currently unknown. Within one base of it there is no much larger clone, and no base qualities were kept.

TCRbeta CDR3 regions were amplified from genomic DNA by means of the immunoSEQ Assay, a bias-controlled multiplex PCR. The authors' analysis ran thus. Nucleated cell counts per sample were estimated from amplification of reference gene primers within the assay. To quantify the absolute abundance of each unique TCRbeta CDR3 rearrangement, sequence reads were collapsed and filtered. For each sample, productive Simpson clonality was calculated as the square root of Simpson's diversity index across productive rearrangements. The table was pulled from immuneACCESS by TCRdb, which kept in-frame rearrangements only. Such tables lose some clones; where checked, under half of the loss comes from unresolved V genes, and the rest has no known cause. The DNA was the basis for D and trimming; V, J and clone size are from that table. The sample table records around 80,000 clones; about 82% of these occur just once. The ten largest clones take up 8.5% to 10% of the sample.

This TCR came from a man over 45 with COVID-19, enrolled during active disease. Input material: peripheral blood.

The nucleotides read TGTGCCAGCAGTTCTCAGGGGGGGAACACTGAAGCTTTCTTT. Translated, this is CASSSQGGNTEAFF. The chain uses TRBV6-5 and TRBJ1-1; 7 of the junction bases match TRBD1. The germline V gene encodes CDR1 MNHEY and CDR2 SVGAGI. The germline V end is reduced by 4 bases and the J end by 1 base; junction bases left unmatched: 3. The CDR3 runs 14 residues from the cysteine to the phenylalanine. Only CDR3 DNA remains: 42 bases, in frame from the first base.